The table lists the clone carrying this TCR beta chain with a few counts. The antigen is not known. This CDR3 contains 13 residues. CDR1 is DFQATT and CDR2 is SNEGSKA in the germline V gene (reference sequence). V shed 6 bases and J shed 5 bases, with 16 bases lying between them. Through a sample-barcoded 5' primer and a J-beta primer mix, a second PCR was run for 7 to 11 cycles. Using its own MiXCR run on the 5' RACE reads, TCRdb lists one record per CDR3 protein. The sample records roughly 730,000 distinct CDR3 sequences, 56% being singletons. This entry belongs to a study of blood T cells in healthy people across ages. Study findings and constraints: Possibly, changes in expanded clonotypes were confounded because donor CMV status was unknown. Diversity figures derived from one million T cells were judged to underestimate the true value. In long-lived donors, naive CD4+ cell counts and diversity exceeded those of aged donors.

The study recruited healthy Caucasian donors from Russia who were aged roughly 6 to 95. The TCR originated in a man between 40 and 49 years old in good health. Source material: blood. The chain employs TRBV20-1 and TRBJ2-5, with D possibly matching TRBD1 (5 bases). CDR3 sequence reads: CSADLRVDETQYF. CDR3 nucleotides: TGCAGTGCAGATCTCAGGGTGGACGAGACCCAGTACTTC.